The 27 T cell receptor beta chains reported below all come from one sample, sequenced in a study of T cells in localized non-small cell lung cancer. Produced via immunoSEQ multiplex PCR; TCRdb's table is partial and in-frame only. This sample has approximately 24,000 clones, with around 90% found just once. The sample consisted of peripheral blood, taken before any cancer treatment. The receptors derive from a female donor older than 55 with stage II squamous cell lung carcinoma.

CDR3 in DNA: TGTGCCAGTACGAGACAGGGGCGTCAACCCTATGGCTACACCTTC. Protein: CASTRQGRQPYGYTF. V is TRBV19 and J is TRBJ1-2; 8 bases are a match to TRBD1. This CDR3 has 15 residues. The ends lost 7 bases at V and 4 bases at J; junction bases unmatched: 11. Germline V gene sequence: CDR1 LNHDA, CDR2 SQIVND (reference sequence).

V is TRBV6-5 and J is TRBJ2-7; D gene ambiguous. This CDR3 has 12 amino acids. Trimming left V 4 bases short and J 2 bases short, with 6 bases between. CDR1 is MNHEY, CDR2 SVGAGI, per germline. The CDR3 bases are TGTGCCAGCAGTTCTACAACCTACGAGCAGTACTTC. It yields the protein CASSSTTYEQYF.

V is TRBV30 and J is TRBJ2-1; D could derive from TRBD1 or TRBD2 (7 bases each). CDR3 length equals 14 residues. The V end was cut by 0 bases, the J end by 5 bases, with 11 bases between. Germline values: CDR1 GTSNPN, CDR2 SVGIG (reference sequence). The CDR3 DNA reads as TGTGCCTGGAGTGTGCAGGGGGGGAACAATGAGCAGTTCTTC. Amino acids: CAWSVQGGNNEQFF.

This chain connects TRBV7-2 to TRBJ2-5; a weak D match, TRBD2 (6 bases). Germline V gene data show CDR1 as SGHTA and CDR2 as FQGNSA. V lost 2 bases and J 0 bases, leaving 13 bases between the germline ends. The CDR3 consists of 16 residues. CDR3 DNA sequence: TGTGCCAGCAGCTTATCGGAGGGCCCGTACCAAGAGACCCAGTACTTC. It codes for CASSLSEGPYQETQYF.

The gene calls are TRBV7-9 and TRBJ2-5; D not resolved. The CDR3 length is 12 residues. Germline loops: CDR1 SEHNR, CDR2 FQNEAQ (reference sequence). Between the trimmed V and J ends, which lost 3 bases and 4 bases, there was a span of 6 bases. The CDR3: CASSFFAETQYF. For the CDR3, the DNA is TGTGCCAGCAGCTTCTTCGCAGAGACCCAGTACTTC. Supplemented by reference TRBV7-9 and TRBJ2-5, the full variable domain reads DTGVSQNPRHKITKRGQNVTFRCDPISEHNRLYWYRQTLGQGPEFLTYFQNEAQLEKSRLLSDRFSAERPKGSFSTLEIQRTEQGDSAMYLCASSFFAETQYFGPGTRLLVL.

V gene TRBV7-9 combines with J gene TRBJ2-7; D unresolved. The CDR3 contains 16 residues. The germline V and J ends were trimmed by 5 bases and 4 bases, with 21 bases remaining between them. Germline CDR1 reads SEHNR; CDR2 reads FQNEAQ (reference sequence). Here the CDR3 DNA reads TGTGCCAGCAGCAACGACCTCGACACGGACGGGTACGAGCAGTACTTC. Translation: CASSNDLDTDGYEQYF.

This clone is a singleton in its sample. The chain joins TRBV4-3 to TRBJ1-2, with TRBD1 matching over 7 bases. Germline V lookup: CDR1 LGHNA, CDR2 YSLEER. Trimming cost V 0 bases and J 4 bases; bases outside gene matches: 8. The CDR3 loop spans 16 amino acids. CDR3 bases: TGCGCCAGCAGCCAAGATCGGGGCAGGGGGTTCTATGGCTACACCTTC. Its protein product is CASSQDRGRGFYGYTF.

This chain links TRBV11-2 with TRBJ2-7; D remains ambiguous. This CDR3 is 12 amino acids long. Germline CDR1 is SGHAT and CDR2 is FQNNGV. Trimming left V 5 bases short and J 6 bases short, with 11 bases between. The CDR3 protein is CASSNTAREQYF. The CDR3, as DNA: TGTGCCAGCAGCAACACCGCGCGCGAGCAGTACTTC.

This chain links TRBV28 with TRBJ1-3; no definite D call. With 3 bases removed from V and 0 bases from J, the gap between germline ends came to 12 bases. The CDR3 extends over 16 amino acids. Looked up from germline, CDR1 is MDHEN and CDR2 is SYDVKM. DNA for the CDR3: TGTGCCAGCAGTTTGTGGTACCCTTCCTCTGGAAACACCATATATTTT. Translation: CASSLWYPSSGNTIYF.

The rearrangement uses TRBV13 and TRBJ1-4; D is unclear. Looked up from germline, CDR1 is PRHDT and CDR2 is FYEKMQ (reference sequence). The CDR3 spans 15 residues. The V and J ends lost 5 bases and 4 bases respectively, with 14 bases between them. The CDR3 DNA is TGTGCCAGCAGCCCCCTACATAACTATAATGAAAAACTGTTTTTT. Its protein is CASSPLHNYNEKLFF.

The chain couples TRBV5-1 to TRBJ2-1, with D perhaps assigned TRBD1 or TRBD2 (9 bases each). The CDR3 loop spans 15 amino acids. Germline values: CDR1 SGHRS, CDR2 YFSETQ. V lost 4 bases to trimming and J lost 10 bases, with 21 bases between them. The CDR3: CASSLGTGTSHEQFF. The CDR3 nucleotides are TGCGCCAGCAGCCTGGGGACAGGGACTAGCCACGAGCAGTTCTTC.

The CDR3 DNA reads as TGTGCCAGTAGTCCCGACCTGAACACGAACACTGAAGCTTTCTTT. It specifies CASSPDLNTNTEAFF. The gene calls are TRBV19 and TRBJ1-1, with no clear D. Germline V gene lookup returns CDR1 LNHDA and CDR2 SQIVND (reference sequence). V was pared by 5 bases and J by 1 base, with 14 bases between. This CDR3 is 15 amino acids long.

The rearrangement joins TRBV30 to TRBJ1-2; possibly TRBD1 for D (5 bases). This CDR3 region has 13 residues. The V end was cut by 1 base, the J end by 9 bases, with 15 bases between. In germline, CDR1 is GTSNPN, CDR2 SVGIG (reference sequence). Written as DNA, the CDR3 is TGTGCCTGGAGTGGACAGCACACGGGGAGCTACACCTTC. Protein sequence: CAWSGQHTGSYTF.

V gene TRBV7-2 combines with J gene TRBJ2-1; 7 nucleotides agree with TRBD2. Losses at the gene ends were 1 base for V and 8 bases for J; bases not matched to a gene: 2. The CDR3 runs 13 residues. The germline V gene encodes CDR1 SGHTA and CDR2 FQGNSA. CDR3 DNA: TGTGCCAGCAGCTTAGAACTAGCGCATGAGCAGTTCTTC. Translated, it gives CASSLELAHEQFF.

This sequence joins TRBV27 and TRBJ1-4, with unresolved D. Trimming pared 5 bases from V and 8 bases from J, leaving 18 bases between. CDR3 length equals 15 residues. CDR1 MNHEY and CDR2 SMNVEV come from the germline V gene (reference sequence). The CDR3 DNA reads TGTGCCAGCAGTACCCGGACGGACTCTGGGGAAAAACTGTTTTTT. Its translation is CASSTRTDSGEKLFF. The full variable domain, in which reference TRBV27 and TRBJ1-4 provide the parts outside the CDR3, is EAQVTQNPRYLITVTGKKLTVTCSQNMNHEYMSWYRQDPGLGLRQIYYSMNVEVTDKGDVPEGYKVSRKEKRNFPLILESPSPNQTSLYFCASSTRTDSGEKLFFGSGTQLSVL.

This chain uses TRBV27 with TRBJ1-1; D is uncertain. V lost 2 bases, J lost 0 bases, and 4 bases lay in between. This CDR3 region has 13 residues. CDR1 MNHEY and CDR2 SMNVEV come from the germline V gene (reference sequence). The CDR3 DNA reads TGTGCCAGCAGTTTACAGGTGAACACTGAAGCTTTCTTT. This codes for CASSLQVNTEAFF.

This clone showed up just a few times. V usage is TRBV5-5 and J usage is TRBJ2-1; 7 bases agree with TRBD2. The CDR3 has 13 residues. The V and J ends lost 4 bases and 10 bases, in that order; junction bases with no gene match: 8. Looked up from germline, CDR1 is SGHKS and CDR2 is YYEKEE (reference sequence). The CDR3 reads CASSRDYLYEQFF. The CDR3, as DNA: TGTGCCAGCAGCCGGGACTACCTTTACGAGCAGTTCTTC.

This sequence joins TRBV7-2 and TRBJ2-3; TRBD2 agrees at 7 bases. Germline V CDR1 and CDR2: SGHTA, FQGNSA. J gave up 2 bases and V 6 bases, and 8 bases lay outside the gene matches. The CDR3 consists of 15 residues. The CDR3 DNA reads TGTGCCAGCAGGCCTACTAGCGCATACACAGATACGCAGTATTTT. Its protein product is CASRPTSAYTDTQYF. The whole variable domain, filled in from reference TRBV7-2 and TRBJ2-3, reads GAGVSQSPSNKVTEKGKDVELRCDPISGHTALYWYRQSLGQGLEFLIYFQGNSAPDKSGLPSDRFSAERTGGSVSTLTIQRTQQEDSAVYLCASRPTSAYTDTQYFGPGTRLTVL.

This clone was detected only a few times. The chain couples TRBV6-5 to TRBJ2-7, with D perhaps TRBD1 or TRBD2 (5 bases each). The CDR3 covers 15 residues. The germline V and J ends were trimmed by 2 bases and 6 bases, with 17 bases remaining between them. Looked up from germline, CDR1 is MNHEY and CDR2 is SVGAGI. The CDR3 DNA sequence: TGTGCCAGCAGTTACACTTGGAACCTCGGGGCCGAGCAGTACTTC. It encodes CASSYTWNLGAEQYF.

The chain couples TRBV18 to TRBJ2-3; no reliable D call. The CDR3 has 15 amino acids. V gave up 3 bases and J gave up 0 bases, with 10 bases separating them. Germline V gives CDR1 KGHSH, CDR2 LQKENI. CDR3 protein: CASSPAVTSTDTQYF. The CDR3 DNA reads TGTGCCAGCTCACCCGCGGTGACTAGCACAGATACGCAGTATTTT.

The chain recombines TRBV20-1 with TRBJ1-2; the D is unclear. The CDR3 spans 10 residues. Between the trimmed V and J ends, which lost 6 bases and 6 bases, there was a span of 8 bases. Germline CDR1 reads DFQATT; CDR2 reads SNEGSKA (reference sequence). The CDR3 DNA reads TGCAGTGCCCTATCTAATGGCTACACCTTC. Its protein product is CSALSNGYTF.

The V call is TRBV6-1, the J call TRBJ2-1; 8 bases line up with TRBD1. J gave up 2 bases and V 8 bases, and 8 bases lay outside the gene matches. Per the germline V gene, CDR1 is MNHNS and CDR2 is SASEGT. The CDR3 runs to 15 residues. CDR3 in amino acids: CASLRDRGAYNEQFF. DNA of the CDR3: TGTGCCAGCCTTAGAGACAGGGGCGCCTACAATGAGCAGTTCTTC.

The chain carries TRBV19 and TRBJ2-2; D possibly corresponds to TRBD2 (5 bases). Germline lookup yields CDR1 LNHDA and CDR2 SQIVND (reference sequence). The CDR3 length is 14 residues. V was pared by 3 bases and J by 6 bases, with 11 bases between. The CDR3 here is CASSITSGPGELFF. CDR3 DNA sequence: TGTGCCAGTAGTATCACCAGCGGCCCCGGGGAGCTGTTTTTT.

The rearrangement joins TRBV6-6 to TRBJ1-2; TRBD1 matches 8 bases. V lost 0 bases, J lost 7 bases, and 1 base stayed unmatched. CDR1 MNHNY and CDR2 SVGAGI come from the germline V gene (reference sequence). The CDR3 has 13 residues. The CDR3 is CASSYSTGGGYTF. The CDR3 DNA is TGTGCCAGCAGTTACTCAACAGGGGGTGGCTACACCTTC.

This sequence joins TRBV4-2 and TRBJ2-7, with 7 bases identical to TRBD1. Losses at the gene ends were 2 bases for V and 8 bases for J; bases not matched to a gene: 9. CDR1 LGHNA and CDR2 YNFKEQ come from the germline V gene. The length of the CDR3 is 14 residues. DNA of the CDR3: TGTGCCAGCAGCCAATCGAAGGGGGCCTTCAAGCAGTACTTC. Translated: CASSQSKGAFKQYF.

J is TRBJ2-6 and V is TRBV7-8, with no clear D. Germline V gene lookup returns CDR1 SGHVS and CDR2 FQNEAQ. Trimming left V 1 base short and J 4 bases short, with 14 bases between. This CDR3 has 17 amino acids. The CDR3 nucleotides read TGTGCCAGCAGCTTAGATGGGCACTACGCCGGGGCCAACGTCCTGACTTTC. Encoded protein: CASSLDGHYAGANVLTF. Filled out from reference TRBV7-8 and TRBJ2-6, the complete variable domain reads GAGVSQSPRYKVAKRGQDVALRCDPISGHVSLFWYQQALGQGPEFLTYFQNEAQLDKSGLPSDRFFAERPEGSVSTLKIQRTQQEDSAVYLCASSLDGHYAGANVLTFGAGSRLTVL.

In its sample, this clone was seen a few times. The V gene is TRBV5-4, the J gene TRBJ1-5; perhaps TRBD1 as D (5 bases). The V and J ends lost 2 bases and 6 bases respectively, with 12 bases between them. The length of the CDR3 is 14 residues. Germline V gene sequence: CDR1 SGHNT, CDR2 YYREEE (reference sequence). The CDR3 bases are TGTGCCAGCAGCTTTGAAGGGGCTTTTCAGCCCCAGCATTTT. Translating it yields CASSFEGAFQPQHF.